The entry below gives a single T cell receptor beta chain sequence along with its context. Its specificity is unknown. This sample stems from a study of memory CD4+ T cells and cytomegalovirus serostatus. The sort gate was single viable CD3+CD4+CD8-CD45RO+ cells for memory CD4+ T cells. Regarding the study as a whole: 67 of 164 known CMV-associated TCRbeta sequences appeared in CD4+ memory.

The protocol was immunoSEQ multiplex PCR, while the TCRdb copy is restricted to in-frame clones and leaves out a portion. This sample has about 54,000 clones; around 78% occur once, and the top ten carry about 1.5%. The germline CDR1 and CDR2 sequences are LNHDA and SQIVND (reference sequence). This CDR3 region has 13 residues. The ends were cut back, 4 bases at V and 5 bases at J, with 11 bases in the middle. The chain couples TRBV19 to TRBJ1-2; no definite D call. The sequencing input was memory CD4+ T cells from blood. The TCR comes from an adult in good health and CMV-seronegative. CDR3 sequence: CASSTTWFYGYTF. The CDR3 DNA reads TGTGCCAGTAGTACTACCTGGTTTTATGGCTACACCTTC.